This TCR beta chain was captured in a study of molecular identifiers for immune sequencing clone quantification. Study overall: Naive CD8 cell RNA, from roughly 18,000 or 92,000 cells, was split five ways in replicates, with four sequenced.

About this clonotype: Its antigen is not known.

The authors built bulk TCR libraries by previously described methods with listed TCR primers. Each CDR3 protein gets one entry after TCRdb re-called the PCR reads with MiXCR. This sample has some 580,000 distinct CDR3 sequences; 25% occur once, and the top ten carry 0.7% to 0.95%. Trimming removed 0 bases at V and 7 bases at J, with 18 bases between. The CDR3 covers 17 residues. Germline CDR1 is LGHNA and CDR2 is YSLEER. Broader study findings: Jurkat TCR RNA that was spiked in from one cell was reportedly detectable among some 980,000 naive cells.

When naive CD8 T cells were sorted, they were gated as CD8+CD4-CCR7+CD45RA+. V and J are TRBV4-3 and TRBJ1-4; weak D call: TRBD1 (5 bases). Sequenced input: naive CD8+ T cells from blood, with Jurkat cell RNA spiked in. Subset of the sample: FACS-sorted CD8+CD4-CCR7+CD45RA+ naive T cells. This receptor was obtained from a human donor in good health. Some libraries in this study had Jurkat cell RNA spiked in. CDR3 nucleotide sequence: TGCGCCAGCAGCCAAGAAGCGCCAGGGACTAGAGTTGAAAAACTGTTTTTT. Translating it yields CASSQEAPGTRVEKLFF.